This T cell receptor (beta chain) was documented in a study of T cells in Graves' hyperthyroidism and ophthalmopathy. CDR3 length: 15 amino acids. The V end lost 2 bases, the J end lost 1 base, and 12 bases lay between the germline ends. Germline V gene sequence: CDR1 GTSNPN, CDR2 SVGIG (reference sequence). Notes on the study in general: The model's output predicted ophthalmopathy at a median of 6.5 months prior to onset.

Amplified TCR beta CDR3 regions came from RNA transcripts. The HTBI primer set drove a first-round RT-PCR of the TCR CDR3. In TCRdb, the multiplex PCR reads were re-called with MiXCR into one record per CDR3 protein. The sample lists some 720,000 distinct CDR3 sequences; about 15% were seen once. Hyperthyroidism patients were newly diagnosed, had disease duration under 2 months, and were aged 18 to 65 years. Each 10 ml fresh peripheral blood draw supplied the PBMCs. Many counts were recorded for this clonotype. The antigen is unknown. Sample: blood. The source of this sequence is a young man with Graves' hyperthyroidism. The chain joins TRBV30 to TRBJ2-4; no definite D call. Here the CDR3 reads CAWSFADTAKNIQYF. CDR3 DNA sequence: TGTGCCTGGAGTTTCGCCGACACGGCCAAAAACATTCAGTACTTC.